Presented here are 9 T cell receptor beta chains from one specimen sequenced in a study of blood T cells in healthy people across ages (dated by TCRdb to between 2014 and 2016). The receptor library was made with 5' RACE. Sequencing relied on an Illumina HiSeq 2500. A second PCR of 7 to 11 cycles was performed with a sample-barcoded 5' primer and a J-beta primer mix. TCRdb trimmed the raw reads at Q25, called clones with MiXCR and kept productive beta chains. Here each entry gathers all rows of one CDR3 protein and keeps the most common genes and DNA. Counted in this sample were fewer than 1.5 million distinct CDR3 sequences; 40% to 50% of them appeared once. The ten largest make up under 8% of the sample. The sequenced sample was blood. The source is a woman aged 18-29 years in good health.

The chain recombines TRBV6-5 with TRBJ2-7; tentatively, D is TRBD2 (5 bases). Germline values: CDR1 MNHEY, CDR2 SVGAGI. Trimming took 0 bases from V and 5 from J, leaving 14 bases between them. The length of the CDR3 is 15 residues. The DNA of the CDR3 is TGTGCCAGCAGTTACTCCTTGGCGGGCATCCACGAGCAGTACTTC. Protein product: CASSYSLAGIHEQYF.

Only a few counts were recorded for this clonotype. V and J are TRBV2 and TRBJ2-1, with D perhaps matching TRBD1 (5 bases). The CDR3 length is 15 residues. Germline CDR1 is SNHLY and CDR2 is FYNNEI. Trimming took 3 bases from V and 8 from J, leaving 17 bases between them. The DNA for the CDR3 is TGTGCCAGCAGTGATGGGGCCTCCCTCGGCGATGAGCAGTTCTTC. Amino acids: CASSDGASLGDEQFF.

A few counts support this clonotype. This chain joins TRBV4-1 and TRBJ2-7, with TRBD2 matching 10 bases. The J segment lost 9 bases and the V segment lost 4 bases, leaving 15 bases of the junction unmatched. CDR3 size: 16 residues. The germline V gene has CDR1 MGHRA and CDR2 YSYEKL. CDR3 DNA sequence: TGCGCCAGCAGCCCTCATCTAGCGGGGGATCCCTCGGGGCAGTACTTC. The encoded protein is CASSPHLAGDPSGQYF.

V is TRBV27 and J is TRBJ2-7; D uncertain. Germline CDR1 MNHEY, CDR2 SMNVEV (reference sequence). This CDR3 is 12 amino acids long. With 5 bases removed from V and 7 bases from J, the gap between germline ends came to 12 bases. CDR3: CASSPHRKEQYF. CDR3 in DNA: TGTGCCAGCAGTCCCCACCGCAAGGAGCAGTACTTC.

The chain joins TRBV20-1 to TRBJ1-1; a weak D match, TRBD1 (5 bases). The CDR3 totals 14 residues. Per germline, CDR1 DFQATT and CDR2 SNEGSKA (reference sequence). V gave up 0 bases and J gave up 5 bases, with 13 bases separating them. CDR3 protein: CSARDRGVGTEAFF. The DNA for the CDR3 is TGCAGTGCTAGAGATCGAGGGGTGGGGACTGAAGCTTTCTTT.

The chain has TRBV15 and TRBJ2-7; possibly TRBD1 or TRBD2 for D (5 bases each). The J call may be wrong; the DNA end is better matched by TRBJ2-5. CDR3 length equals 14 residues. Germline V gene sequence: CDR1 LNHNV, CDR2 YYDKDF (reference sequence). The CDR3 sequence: CATSRDVGDETQYF. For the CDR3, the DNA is TGTGCCACCAGCAGAGATGTGGGGGATGAGACCCAGTACTTC.

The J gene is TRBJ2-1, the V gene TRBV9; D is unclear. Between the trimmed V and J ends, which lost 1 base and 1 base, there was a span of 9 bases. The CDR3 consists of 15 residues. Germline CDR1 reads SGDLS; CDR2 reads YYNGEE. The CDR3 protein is CASSVWAFSYNEQFF. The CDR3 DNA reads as TGTGCCAGCAGCGTATGGGCTTTTTCCTACAATGAGCAGTTCTTC.

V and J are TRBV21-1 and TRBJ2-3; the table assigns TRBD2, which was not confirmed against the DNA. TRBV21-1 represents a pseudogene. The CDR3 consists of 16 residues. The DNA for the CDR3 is TGTGCCAGCAGCAGTTGTAGTCGGGGTAGCACAGATACGCAGTATTTT. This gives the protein CASSSCSRGSTDTQYF.

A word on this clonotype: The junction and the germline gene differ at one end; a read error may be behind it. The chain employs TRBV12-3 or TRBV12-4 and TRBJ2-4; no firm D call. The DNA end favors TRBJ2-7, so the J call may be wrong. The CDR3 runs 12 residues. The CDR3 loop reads CAGSLYSDEQYF. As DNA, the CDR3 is TGTGCCGGCAGTCTCTACAGCGACGAGCAGTACTTC.